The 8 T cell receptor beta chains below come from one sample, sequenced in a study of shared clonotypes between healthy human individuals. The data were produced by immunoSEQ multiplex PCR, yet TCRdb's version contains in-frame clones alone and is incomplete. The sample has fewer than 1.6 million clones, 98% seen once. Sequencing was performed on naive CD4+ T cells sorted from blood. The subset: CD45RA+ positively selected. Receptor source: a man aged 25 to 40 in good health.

The CDR3 is CASSLAADRGNQPQHF. The CDR3 DNA reads TGTGCCAGCAGCTTAGCGGCGGACAGAGGCAATCAGCCCCAGCATTTT. J is TRBJ1-5 and V is TRBV7-2; D perhaps matches TRBD1 (6 bases). Germline values: CDR1 SGHTA, CDR2 FQGNSA. Deletions cut 0 bases from V and 2 bases from J, with 11 bases between. There are 16 residues in the CDR3.

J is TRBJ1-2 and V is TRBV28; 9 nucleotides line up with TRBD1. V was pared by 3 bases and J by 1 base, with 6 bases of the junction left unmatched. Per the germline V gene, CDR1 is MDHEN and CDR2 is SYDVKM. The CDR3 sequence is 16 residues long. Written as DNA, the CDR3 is TGTGCCAGCAGTTTTGGGACAGGGCTGATTAACTATGGCTACACCTTC. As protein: CASSFGTGLINYGYTF.

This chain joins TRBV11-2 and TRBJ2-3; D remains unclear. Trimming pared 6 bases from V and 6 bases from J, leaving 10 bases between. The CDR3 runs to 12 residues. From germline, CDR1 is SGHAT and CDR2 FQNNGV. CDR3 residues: CASRQTPDTQYF. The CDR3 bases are TGTGCCAGCAGACAGACCCCGGATACGCAGTATTTT.

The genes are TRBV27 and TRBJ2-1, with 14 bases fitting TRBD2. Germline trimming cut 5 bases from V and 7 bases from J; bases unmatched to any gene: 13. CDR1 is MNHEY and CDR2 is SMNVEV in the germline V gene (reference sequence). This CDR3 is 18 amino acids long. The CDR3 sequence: CASSPLPPGLAGGNEQFF. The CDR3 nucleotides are TGTGCCAGCAGTCCCCTGCCCCCAGGACTAGCGGGGGGAAATGAGCAGTTCTTC.

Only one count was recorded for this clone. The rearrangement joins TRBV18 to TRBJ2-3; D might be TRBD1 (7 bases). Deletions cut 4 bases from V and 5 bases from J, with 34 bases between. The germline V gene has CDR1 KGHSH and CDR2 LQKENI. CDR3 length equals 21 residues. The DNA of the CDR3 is TGTGCCAGCTCACTTTTTCTTGACAGCCCGGGACAGCGACTAGGTGGAGATACGCAGTATTTT. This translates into CASSLFLDSPGQRLGGDTQYF.

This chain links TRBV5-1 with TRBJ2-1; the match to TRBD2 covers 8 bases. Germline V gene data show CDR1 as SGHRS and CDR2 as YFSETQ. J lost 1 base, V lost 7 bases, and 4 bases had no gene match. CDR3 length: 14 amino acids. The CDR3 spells CASGLAGSYNEQFF. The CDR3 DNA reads TGCGCCAGCGGATTAGCGGGGTCCTACAATGAGCAGTTCTTC.

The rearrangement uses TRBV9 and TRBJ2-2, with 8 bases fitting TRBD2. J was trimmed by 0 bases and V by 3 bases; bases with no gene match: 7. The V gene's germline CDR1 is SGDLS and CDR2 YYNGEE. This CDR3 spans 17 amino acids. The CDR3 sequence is CASSAGTRLSNTGELFF. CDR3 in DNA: TGTGCCAGCAGCGCCGGGACTAGATTGTCGAACACCGGGGAGCTGTTTTTT. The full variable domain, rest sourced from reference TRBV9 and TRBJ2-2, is DSGVTQTPKHLITATGQRVTLRCSPRSGDLSVYWYQQSLDQGLQFLIQYYNGEERAKGNILERFSAQQFPDLHSELNLSSLELGDSALYFCASSAGTRLSNTGELFFGEGSRLTVL.

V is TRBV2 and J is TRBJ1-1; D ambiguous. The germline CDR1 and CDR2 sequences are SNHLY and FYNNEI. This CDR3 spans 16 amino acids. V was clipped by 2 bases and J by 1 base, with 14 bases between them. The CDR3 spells CASSERKNGKNTEAFF. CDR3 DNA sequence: TGTGCCAGCAGTGAAAGGAAGAACGGGAAGAACACTGAAGCTTTCTTT.